The 7 T cell receptor beta chains reported below all come from one sample, sequenced in a study of regulatory T cells in long-lasting Graves disease. Time point reported: newly diagnosed GD, antithyroid drugs for less than 3 months. Extracted PBMC RNA gave rise to the TCR library. Combining iRepertoire HTBI primers with Arm-PCR of CDR3 regions, the authors built TCR beta libraries. In TCRdb, the multiplex PCR reads were re-called with MiXCR into one record per CDR3 protein. Of a few hundred thousand distinct CDR3 sequences in the sample, approximately 16% were seen once. These same data were also listed under a study on T cells in Graves' hyperthyroidism and ophthalmopathy.

The sample in question was peripheral blood mononuclear cells (PBMCs), obtained at new diagnosis, from a patient treated with antithyroid drugs. These receptors all stem from a woman under 30 with Graves disease.

The V and J genes are TRBV11-2 and TRBJ2-3; the D gene could be TRBD1 or TRBD2 (6 bases each). V was shortened by 1 base and J by 5 bases, with 13 bases between the two germline ends. This CDR3 is built from 15 residues. Germline V CDR1 and CDR2: SGHAT, FQNNGV. The CDR3 nucleotides are TGTGCCAGCAGCTTAGCACGCGGAGGGGGAGATACGCAGTATTTT. The encoded protein is CASSLARGGGDTQYF. The entire variable domain, with the rest obtained from reference TRBV11-2 and TRBJ2-3, is as follows: EAGVAQSPRYKIIEKRQSVAFWCNPISGHATLYWYQQILGQGPKLLIQFQNNGVVDDSQLPKDRFSAERLKGVDSTLKIQPAKLEDSAVYLCASSLARGGGDTQYFGPGTRLTVL.

This clonotype was seen ten or more times. The chain joins TRBV3-1 to TRBJ2-4; perhaps TRBD2 as D (6 bases). Trimming pared 6 bases from V and 0 bases from J, leaving 12 bases between. Germline lookup yields CDR1 LGHDT and CDR2 YNNKEL (reference sequence). CDR3 size: 15 residues. The CDR3: CASSLGTLAKNIQYF. CDR3 nucleotides: TGTGCCAGCAGTTTAGGGACTTTAGCCAAAAACATTCAGTACTTC.

The CDR3 DNA follows: TGCAGCGCCATGGGGTCTCATGGTGGAAACACCATATATTTT. This encodes CSAMGSHGGNTIYF. The J gene is TRBJ1-3, the V gene TRBV29-1, with unresolved D. Germline-derived CDR1 and CDR2 are SQVTM and ANQGSEA. The CDR3 totals 14 residues. The V and J ends lost 7 bases and 3 bases respectively, with 16 bases between them.

This clonotype was recorded at least ten times. The J gene is TRBJ2-1, the V gene TRBV7-6; maybe TRBD2 (5 bases). The CDR3 consists of 15 residues. V dropped 3 bases and J dropped 3 bases, with 12 bases sitting between them. Germline V CDR1 and CDR2: SGHVS, FNYEAQ. The CDR3 region has the DNA TGTGCCAGCAGCTTCCTTATAGAGGGCTACAATGAGCAGTTCTTC. The encoded protein is CASSFLIEGYNEQFF.

This clonotype was seen at least ten times. This chain joins TRBV4-1 and TRBJ1-5, with 7 bases that match TRBD1. There are 16 residues in the CDR3. Per germline, CDR1 MGHRA and CDR2 YSYEKL. The V segment lost 0 bases and the J segment 4 bases; nucleotides outside the gene matches: 6. The CDR3 nucleotides are TGCGCCAGCAGCCAAGACGGGGGACAGCTAAATCAGCCCCAGCATTTT. Its translation is CASSQDGGQLNQPQHF.

V gene TRBV19 combines with J gene TRBJ1-3; TRBD1 matches at 8 bases. J lost 0 bases, V lost 6 bases, and 7 bases had no gene match. CDR1 and CDR2 (germline): LNHDA, SQIVND (reference sequence). This CDR3 spans 16 amino acids. For the CDR3, the DNA is TGTGCCAGTAGAGATACAGGGGGTTTCTCTGGAAACACCATATATTTT. Amino acids: CASRDTGGFSGNTIYF.

This clonotype was seen ten or more times. The rearrangement links TRBV12-3 or TRBV12-4 to TRBJ2-2; D is undetermined. V lost 1 base and J 1 base, leaving 4 bases between the germline ends. The CDR3 runs 14 residues. The CDR3, as DNA: TGTGCCAGCAGTTTAGAAGTGAACACCGGGGAGCTGTTTTTT. Amino acid sequence: CASSLEVNTGELFF.